This is a list of T cell receptor beta chains from one sample in a study of blood T cell repertoires in COVID-19. Only in-frame clones appear in the TCRdb table, and some are missing; sequencing was by immunoSEQ multiplex PCR. The sample lists about 120,000 clones; 75% to 90% were seen once. The sequencing sample was made of peripheral blood. Every receptor here comes from a man between 65 and 79 years old with active or convalescent COVID-19. Both conserved end residues are part of each CDR3. D genes are given only for firm matches. Clone size appears in some rows only: once, few, many, or a class for an expanded clone.

-	-	TRBV5-1	TRBJ2-7	TGCGCCCGAGGCCCTCGGGGAGGGGGGTCCTACGAGCAGTACTTC	CARGPRGGGSYEQYF
-	-	TRBV29-1	TRBJ1-2	TGCAGCGCCGGGGATCCAGCCTATGGCTACACCTTC	CSAGDPAYGYTF
-	TRBD1	TRBV28	TRBJ1-1	TGTGCCAGCGACGGACAGGGTTACACTGAAGCTTTCTTT	CASDGQGYTEAFF
-	TRBD1	TRBV6-5	TRBJ1-2	TGTGCCAGCAGTTACAAGGGGGCTGGCTACACCTTC	CASSYKGAGYTF
-	-	TRBV5-1	TRBJ2-1	TGCGCCAGCAGCCCACCACATGGCGAGCAGTTCTTC	CASSPPHGEQFF
-	-	TRBV12-3/TRBV12-4	TRBJ2-3	TGTGCCAGCAGTCCTGTGGATACGCAGTATTTT	CASSPVDTQYF
-	-	TRBV27	TRBJ1-1	TGTGCCAGCAACTCCGGAGAGGGGAGGTTCGAGAACACTGAAGCTTTCTTT	CASNSGEGRFENTEAFF
-	TRBD1	TRBV7-2	TRBJ1-3	TGTGCCAGCAGCATACGGACAGGAGGACCAAACACCATATATTTT	CASSIRTGGPNTIYF
-	TRBD2	TRBV30	TRBJ2-3	TGTGCCTGGAGTGGGAGGCTAGCGGGTTCCACAGATACGCAGTATTTT	CAWSGRLAGSTDTQYF
-	TRBD1	TRBV7-9	TRBJ1-1	TGTGCCAGCAGCCTAGGGACAGGGAGTGAAGCTTTCTTT	CASSLGTGSEAFF
-	-	TRBV3-1/TRBV3-2	TRBJ2-1	TGTGCCAGCAGCCAAGAGGGCCCCGGATTTGAGCAGTTCTTC	CASSQEGPGFEQFF
-	-	TRBV21-1	TRBJ1-1	TGTGCCAGCAGCACAGGGGGGACTGAAGCTTTCTTT	CASSTGGTEAFF
-	-	TRBV28	TRBJ1-5	TGTGCCAGCAGCCCTTTTTTGGACAGCTATCGGCCCCAGCATTTT	CASSPFLDSYRPQHF
-	TRBD2	TRBV29-1	TRBJ2-7	TGCAGCGTTGTCGCGGGAGGTTTTCTCGAGCAGTACTTC	CSVVAGGFLEQYF
-	-	TRBV24-1	TRBJ2-2	TGTGCCACCGGAGAAGGAAGCCCCGGGGAGCTGTTTTTT	CATGEGSPGELFF
few	-	TRBV28	TRBJ1-4	TGTGCCAGCAGTCATCAAACAGCAACTAATGAAAAACTGTTTTTT	CASSHQTATNEKLFF
-	TRBD2	TRBV6-5	TRBJ2-4	TGTGCCAGCACCTTATCACGGGAGGGAAGAAACATTCAGTACTTC	CASTLSREGRNIQYF
-	-	TRBV7-9	TRBJ1-2	TGTGCCAGCAGCTTAGGAGGTTTTTATGGCTACACCTTC	CASSLGGFYGYTF
-	-	TRBV2	TRBJ1-1	TGTGCCAGCAGTGAAAGGGGCACGGGAGCTGAAGCTTTCTTT	CASSERGTGAEAFF
-	TRBD1	TRBV27	TRBJ2-7	TGTGCCAGCAGGCGACAGGGGGACTCCTACGAGCAGTACTTC	CASRRQGDSYEQYF
-	TRBD1	TRBV29-1	TRBJ2-7	TGCAGCGCTACTTTGACAGGGGATGAACAGTACTTC	CSATLTGDEQYF
-	-	TRBV29-1	TRBJ2-1	TGCAGCGTGGACTTCTCCTACAATGAGCAGTTCTTC	CSVDFSYNEQFF
-	-	TRBV12-3/TRBV12-4	TRBJ2-7	TGTGCCAGCAGGGAGGGGACAGAGTACGAGCAGTACTTC	CASREGTEYEQYF
-	TRBD2	TRBV7-2	TRBJ2-1	TGTGCCAGCAGCAGACTAGCGGGAACTTTTAATGAGCAGTTCTTC	CASSRLAGTFNEQFF
-	TRBD2	TRBV2	TRBJ2-2	TGTGCCAGCAAAGGCGGGACTAGTATCACCGGGGAGCTGTTTTTT	CASKGGTSITGELFF
-	TRBD1	TRBV28	TRBJ2-7	TGTGCCAGCAGGACCGGACAGGGGGTTTACGAGCAGTACTTC	CASRTGQGVYEQYF
-	-	TRBV29-1	TRBJ2-1	TGCAGTTACAGGGAAGGGGCGAATGAGCAGTTCTTC	CSYREGANEQFF
-	TRBD2	TRBV2	TRBJ2-3	TGTGCCAGCAGTGGTTTAGCGGGAGGTGATACGCAGTATTTT	CASSGLAGGDTQYF
-	-	TRBV4-2	TRBJ1-2	TGTGCCAGCAGCCAAGGAATGGGCACTCACTATGGCTACACCTTC	CASSQGMGTHYGYTF
-	TRBD2	TRBV5-1	TRBJ2-2	TGCGCCAGCAGCTTAACTAGCGGTACGAACACCGGGGAGCTGTTTTTT	CASSLTSGTNTGELFF
once	-	TRBV28	TRBJ1-1	TGTGCCAGCAGTTCAGAGGTGAAAGCTTTCTTT	CASSSEVKAFF
-	TRBD1	TRBV15	TRBJ2-7	TGTGCCACCAGCAGAGATAGGGGACAGCTCTACGAGCAGTACTTC	CATSRDRGQLYEQYF
-	-	TRBV16	TRBJ1-2	TGTGCCAGCAGCCAATCCTTACAGGGCTCCAATCTCTATGGCTACACCTTC	CASSQSLQGSNLYGYTF
-	-	TRBV12-3/TRBV12-4	TRBJ1-2	TGTGCCAGCAGTTTACGCAGTGGCGGCTACACCTTC	CASSLRSGGYTF
-	-	TRBV16	TRBJ2-7	TGTGCCAGCAGCCAATTGTTGGCTAGCTCCCACTACGAGCAGTACTTC	CASSQLLASSHYEQYF
-	TRBD1	TRBV9	TRBJ1-4	TGTGCCAGCAGCGAGGGGACAGGGAGTGAAAAACTGTTTTTT	CASSEGTGSEKLFF
-	-	TRBV19	TRBJ1-3	TGTGCCAGTAATCCACAGTTCTCCGGAAACACCATATATTTT	CASNPQFSGNTIYF
-	TRBD2	TRBV15	TRBJ2-5	TGTGCCACCAGCAGAGATGCGAGACTAGCGGGCGTACAAGAGACCCAGTACTTC	CATSRDARLAGVQETQYF
-	TRBD2	TRBV18	TRBJ2-1	TGTGCCAGCTCACCAGCAGCGGGGTTTTACAATGAGCAGTTCTTC	CASSPAAGFYNEQFF
-	-	TRBV19	TRBJ2-2	TGTGCCAGTAACCTAGAGGGGGTCACCGGGGAGCTGTTTTTT	CASNLEGVTGELFF
-	-	TRBV7-9	TRBJ1-5	TGTGCCAGCAGCCCCCCGGGGTATAATCAGCCCCAGCATTTT	CASSPPGYNQPQHF
-	-	TRBV19	TRBJ2-5	TGTGCCAGTAGCACTAGTCTGTCAGAGACCCAGTACTTC	CASSTSLSETQYF
-	-	TRBV28	TRBJ1-1	TGTGCCAGCAGCCCCCCAGGGGACACTGAAGCTTTCTTT	CASSPPGDTEAFF
-	-	TRBV6-5	TRBJ1-1	TGTGCCAGCAGTTACGAGGCAGGGATAGCTTTCTTT	CASSYEAGIAFF
-	-	TRBV2	TRBJ1-6	TGTGCCAGCAGTGTACGGGGGGCGACGAATAATTCACCCCTCCACTTT	CASSVRGATNNSPLHF
-	-	TRBV5-1	TRBJ2-6	TGCGCCAGCAGCGGGGAGGTGGGCTCTGGGGCCAACGTCCTGACTTTC	CASSGEVGSGANVLTF